A single sample is the source of the 14 T cell receptor beta chains below, sequenced in a study of cytomegalovirus exposure and HLA in healthy donors. Both 60 Vbeta primers and 13 Jbeta primers went into the PCR. Libraries were prepared by immunoSEQ multiplex PCR; TCRdb keeps only in-frame clonotypes and omits some of them. The sample lists around 150,000 clones, 76% seen once, with around 3% in the top ten. Sequencing was carried out using PBMCs. These receptors were obtained from a man aged 35 to 55 in good health and CMV-seronegative.

This chain joins TRBV5-1 and TRBJ2-5, with a weak D call TRBD1 (5 bases). The CDR3 runs to 14 residues. Germline CDR1 and CDR2: SGHRS and YFSETQ. Trimming cost V 0 bases and J 5 bases, with 11 bases left between them. The DNA of the CDR3 is TGCGCCAGCAGCTTGGCAGGGATGTGGGAGACCCAGTACTTC. Amino acid sequence: CASSLAGMWETQYF.

The V call is TRBV7-9, the J call TRBJ2-7; D may be TRBD1 (5 bases). In germline, CDR1 is SEHNR, CDR2 FQNEAQ (reference sequence). This CDR3 is built from 13 residues. V was pared by 4 bases and J by 2 bases, with 9 bases between. The DNA for the CDR3 is TGTGCCAGCAGCTCCAAACAGGCCTACGAGCAGTACTTC. Protein product: CASSSKQAYEQYF.

This sequence joins TRBV10-3 and TRBJ2-1; 7 bases are a match to TRBD2. The V segment lost 2 bases and the J segment 8 bases; nucleotides outside the gene matches: 3. The germline gives CDR1 ENHRY, CDR2 SYGVKD. The CDR3 covers 13 residues. This CDR3 reads CAISEGEGDEQFF. CDR3 DNA: TGTGCCATCAGTGAGGGGGAGGGCGATGAGCAGTTCTTC.

V and J are TRBV29-1 and TRBJ2-7; 7 nucleotides match TRBD2. The V gene end was trimmed by 4 bases and the J gene end by 3 bases; junction bases not matched to a gene: 3. The CDR3 is made up of 12 amino acids. In germline, CDR1 is SQVTM, CDR2 ANQGSEA. The CDR3 here is CSVVAGDYEQYF. The CDR3 DNA follows: TGCAGCGTTGTGGCGGGGGACTACGAGCAGTACTTC.

This clone appeared a few times. The chain recombines TRBV7-7 with TRBJ2-7, with TRBD1 matching over 11 bases. This CDR3 contains 16 residues. The germline gives CDR1 SSHAT, CDR2 FNYEAQ (reference sequence). The J segment lost 6 bases and the V segment lost 5 bases, leaving 12 bases of the junction unmatched. The CDR3 spells CASSGVSGQGAVEQYF. The CDR3 DNA reads as TGTGCCAGCAGCGGCGTTTCAGGACAGGGGGCAGTCGAGCAGTACTTC.

The V and J genes are TRBV7-3 and TRBJ2-5; 7 bases match TRBD1. Germline trimming cut 5 bases from V and 3 bases from J; bases unmatched to any gene: 9. Germline V gives CDR1 SGHTA, CDR2 FQGTGA. The CDR3 contains 15 residues. CDR3: CASSPRQGPKETQYF. The CDR3 coding sequence is TGTGCCAGCAGCCCCAGACAGGGCCCCAAAGAGACCCAGTACTTC.

V gene TRBV7-9 combines with J gene TRBJ2-1; TRBD2 aligns across 10 bases. CDR3 length: 16 amino acids. V shed 3 bases and J 4 bases; nucleotides not matched to a gene: 6. Per the germline V gene, CDR1 is SEHNR and CDR2 is FQNEAQ (reference sequence). This CDR3 is CASSFGFSGGYNEQFF. The DNA of the CDR3 is TGTGCCAGCAGCTTCGGGTTTAGCGGGGGGTACAATGAGCAGTTCTTC.

The rearrangement links TRBV6-5 to TRBJ2-7; 7 nucleotides agree with TRBD1. This CDR3 is built from 16 residues. Losses at the gene ends were 0 bases for V and 2 bases for J; bases not matched to a gene: 7. The germline gives CDR1 MNHEY, CDR2 SVGAGI. Written as DNA, the CDR3 is TGTGCCAGCAGTTACTCTTCTGGGACAGCAACCTACGAGCAGTACTTC. Translation: CASSYSSGTATYEQYF.

The chain couples TRBV6-5 to TRBJ1-3, with unresolved D. V shed 3 bases and J shed 0 bases, with 9 bases lying between them. Germline-derived CDR1 and CDR2 are MNHEY and SVGAGI. The CDR3 covers 15 residues. The CDR3 DNA reads TGTGCCAGCAGTTATTCGGTCATCTCTGGAAACACCATATATTTT. Residues: CASSYSVISGNTIYF.

V and J are TRBV5-6 and TRBJ2-7; the match to TRBD2 covers 13 bases. The CDR3 totals 17 residues. From germline, CDR1 is SGHDT and CDR2 YYEEEE. V dropped 4 bases and J dropped 4; count of bases not matched to a gene: 11. The CDR3 is CASSRLAGGPGQYEQYF. CDR3 DNA: TGTGCCAGCAGCCGACTAGCGGGGGGCCCCGGTCAATACGAGCAGTACTTC.

The chain combines TRBV5-1 with TRBJ2-1; possibly TRBD2 for D (5 bases). The CDR3 is 17 residues long. V dropped 3 bases and J dropped 4 bases, with 20 bases sitting between them. Germline values: CDR1 SGHRS, CDR2 YFSETQ. The CDR3 DNA reads as TGCGCCAGCAGCTGGGCAAGCAGCGGAAGAGGGTACAATGAGCAGTTCTTC. Its protein product is CASSWASSGRGYNEQFF.

In this sample, this clone turned up a few times. The V gene is TRBV7-2, the J gene TRBJ2-5, with D possibly being TRBD2 (5 bases). V lost 5 bases and J lost 2, with 15 bases in between. Germline assignment: CDR1 SGHTA and CDR2 FQGNSA. The CDR3 runs 15 residues. The CDR3 nucleotides read TGTGCCAGCAGCCCCACCTTCGGCGGGCAAGAGACCCAGTACTTC. The encoded protein is CASSPTFGGQETQYF.

This sequence joins TRBV30 and TRBJ2-7; D unresolved. CDR1 GTSNPN and CDR2 SVGIG come from the germline V gene (reference sequence). Trimming took off 0 bases at V and 5 bases at J, with 26 bases between the two ends. The CDR3 runs to 18 residues. The DNA of the CDR3 is TGTGCCTGGAGTGTAAATCGCATCATTGGCCTCGACAAAGACGAGCAGTACTTC. It codes for CAWSVNRIIGLDKDEQYF.

The V call is TRBV30, the J call TRBJ2-3; D is undetermined. CDR1 is GTSNPN, CDR2 SVGIG, per germline (reference sequence). This CDR3 region has 13 residues. V gave up 2 bases and J gave up 2 bases, with 8 bases separating them. The CDR3 region has the DNA TGTGCCTGGAGTCTCAGTCCCACAGATACGCAGTATTTT. Translation gives CAWSLSPTDTQYF.